This record covers a single TCR beta chain. Other DNA variants within this sample encode the same CDR3. The sample is drawn from a study of blood T cell repertoires in COVID-19. Study as a whole: Spain, Italy and the United States supplied samples that represented acute and convalescent COVID-19. The cDNA or gDNA used as material had been derived from T cells, B-cell-depleted T cells, or PBMCs.

Some clones are missing from TCRdb's copy, which holds only in-frame ones; the method was immunoSEQ multiplex PCR. This sample carries 200,000 to 250,000 clones, around 84% of them seen once, and the ten largest clones take 4.5% to 6%. This clonotype originated in a woman between 55 and 75 years old who had recovered from COVID-19. Sample: peripheral blood.

CDR3 coding DNA: TGTGCCAGCAGTTTGGGGGGAGCCGATACGCAGTATTTT. It encodes CASSLGGADTQYF. The J gene is TRBJ2-3, the V gene TRBV12-3 or TRBV12-4; D is perhaps TRBD2 (6 bases). The V and J ends lost 3 bases and 6 bases respectively, with 10 bases between them. The CDR3 is 13 residues long.